The sample holds a few counts of the clone carrying this TCR beta chain. RNA transcripts gave rise to amplified TCR beta CDR3 regions. Primed by the HTBI set, a first-round RT-PCR was run on the TCR CDR3. TCRdb analysed the multiplex PCR reads with MiXCR anew, one entry per CDR3 protein. The data contain around 490,000 distinct CDR3 sequences, just under 20% of them singletons. This CDR3 has 17 amino acids. Germline V gives CDR1 SEHNR, CDR2 FQNEAQ (reference sequence). The V segment lost 4 bases and the J segment 4 bases; nucleotides outside the gene matches: 13. With duration under 3 months, ophthalmopathy was active: Clinical Activity Score at least 3, NOSPECS at least 4. Reasons for excluding patients were uncontrolled infection, other autoimmune disease, pregnancy or lactation. Out of 10 ml of fresh peripheral blood came the PBMCs. This record comes from a study of T cells in Graves' hyperthyroidism and ophthalmopathy. Study in general: At initial diagnosis, before any treatment had begun, peripheral blood was obtained.

The source material was blood. The clonotype comes from a man between 35 and 55 years old with Graves' ophthalmopathy. The V call is TRBV7-9, the J call TRBJ2-5, with 9 bases identical to TRBD2. The CDR3 DNA reads TGTGCCAGCAGCTCTCAGAGTGTAGCGGGAGCGATAGAGACCCAGTACTTC. It translates to CASSSQSVAGAIETQYF.